One and the same sample provided the 21 T cell receptor beta chains below, sequenced in a study of T cells in narcolepsy. Method: immunoSEQ multiplex PCR; TCRdb's copy keeps in-frame clones and lacks some. There are roughly 34,000 clones in the sample; approximately 80% occur only once, and over 1% lies in the top ten. Sequencing was performed on CD45RA- memory CD4+ T cells from PBMCs. Receptors originate from a human donor with narcolepsy.

The chain carries TRBV7-8 and TRBJ2-1; tentative D call: TRBD2 (6 bases). Germline V lookup: CDR1 SGHVS, CDR2 FQNEAQ. This CDR3 has 17 residues. Trimming cost V 0 bases and J 4 bases, with 16 bases left between them. The CDR3 loop is CASSLAFHRGAYNEQFF. The CDR3 DNA reads TGTGCCAGCAGCTTAGCCTTCCATCGCGGGGCTTACAATGAGCAGTTCTTC.

The chain links TRBV5-1 to TRBJ1-6; D uncertain. Germline CDR1 SGHRS, CDR2 YFSETQ. This CDR3 comprises 18 residues. V was clipped by 4 bases and J by 0 bases, with 17 bases between them. The CDR3: CASSQRTAASSYNSPLHF. The CDR3 coding sequence is TGCGCCAGCAGCCAGAGGACTGCGGCGAGCTCCTATAATTCACCCCTCCACTTT. The whole variable domain, filled in from reference TRBV5-1 and TRBJ1-6, reads KAGVTQTPRYLIKTRGQQVTLSCSPISGHRSVSWYQQTPGQGLQFLFEYFSETQRNKGNFPGRFSGRQFSNSRSEMNVSTLELGDSALYLCASSQRTAASSYNSPLHFGNGTRLTVT.

This clone occurred once. The V call is TRBV5-8, the J call TRBJ2-5, with D perhaps assigned TRBD1 or TRBD2 (6 bases each). Germline V CDR1 and CDR2: SGHTS, YDEGEE. This CDR3 region has 15 residues. Trimming removed 4 bases from V and 5 bases from J, with 18 bases in between. CDR3 nucleotide sequence: TGTGCCAGCAGCGCAGGGGAGAGCGGAGGGGAGACCCAGTACTTC. Translation gives CASSAGESGGETQYF.

The V and J genes are TRBV6-4 and TRBJ1-2, with 9 bases that match TRBD1. Germline CDR1 MRHNA, CDR2 SNTAGT. The length of the CDR3 is 15 residues. The trim removed 2 bases at V and 6 bases at J, leaving 7 bases unmatched. CDR3 region: CASSDATGGANGYTF. The DNA for the CDR3 is TGTGCCAGCAGTGACGCGACAGGGGGTGCCAATGGCTACACCTTC.

The chain is built from TRBV5-4 and TRBJ2-2; the match to TRBD2 covers 8 bases. The CDR3 contains 14 residues. The V segment lost 6 bases and the J segment 1 base; nucleotides outside the gene matches: 2. Germline V gives CDR1 SGHNT, CDR2 YYREEE (reference sequence). In DNA form, the CDR3 reads TGTGCCAGCAACGCGGGGGGGAACACCGGGGAGCTGTTTTTT. It specifies CASNAGGNTGELFF.

This chain links TRBV5-6 with TRBJ1-2, with D possibly being TRBD1 (6 bases). Trimming pared 6 bases from V and 8 bases from J, leaving 17 bases between. This CDR3 has 13 residues. Germline V gene lookup returns CDR1 SGHDT and CDR2 YYEEEE. CDR3 amino acids: CASTLGEQGGYTF. The CDR3, as DNA: TGTGCCAGCACCCTCGGGGAACAGGGAGGCTACACCTTC.

Comment on this clone: At one of its ends the junction is not consistent with the germline gene, which may arise from a read error. V usage is TRBV7-7 and J usage is TRBJ2-2; D ambiguous. Germline V gene lookup returns CDR1 SSHAT and CDR2 FNYEAQ (reference sequence). CDR3 length equals 17 residues. CDR3 nucleotide sequence: TGTGCTAGCAGGCCCTGCATTAACGGTCCTCACACCGGGGAGCTGTTTTTT. It encodes CASRPCINGPHTGELFF.

This clone has a single count. V is TRBV6-4 and J is TRBJ1-1; D is unresolved. Trimming took off 5 bases at V and 1 base at J, with 8 bases between the two ends. This CDR3 is 13 amino acids long. Germline CDR1 reads MRHNA; CDR2 reads SNTAGT. The CDR3 DNA follows: TGTGCCAGCAGTTCCCAATGGAACACTGAAGCTTTCTTT. This encodes CASSSQWNTEAFF.

This sequence joins TRBV19 and TRBJ2-2; 8 bases are a match to TRBD2. This CDR3 contains 16 residues. Germline values: CDR1 LNHDA, CDR2 SQIVND (reference sequence). J lost 6 bases, V lost 5 bases, and 11 bases had no gene match. The CDR3 spells CASSWTSPVSAGELFF. CDR3 nucleotides: TGTGCCAGTAGTTGGACTAGCCCGGTGTCCGCCGGGGAGCTGTTTTTT.

This chain links TRBV6-5 with TRBJ2-1; 10 bases are a match to TRBD2. Germline trimming cut 6 bases from V and 5 bases from J; bases unmatched to any gene: 10. CDR3 length equals 16 residues. The germline V gene has CDR1 MNHEY and CDR2 SVGAGI. The CDR3 sequence is CASSYPSGGGHNEQFF. The CDR3 DNA reads TGTGCCAGCAGCTACCCAAGCGGGGGGGGCCACAATGAGCAGTTCTTC.

V and J are TRBV5-1 and TRBJ2-4, with a tentative D call TRBD2 (6 bases). The CDR3 covers 13 residues. V lost 6 bases, J lost 2 bases, and 9 bases lay in between. The V gene's germline CDR1 is SGHRS and CDR2 YFSETQ. DNA for the CDR3: TGCGCCAGCAAGGGAGGCTCCAAAAACATTCAGTACTTC. It is translated as CASKGGSKNIQYF.

The chain employs TRBV5-1 and TRBJ2-1; D call uncertain. This CDR3 has 13 amino acids. Trimming left V 1 base short and J 5 bases short, with 7 bases between. In germline, CDR1 is SGHRS, CDR2 YFSETQ. CDR3 sequence (DNA): TGCGCCAGCAGCTTGCAGCCTAACAATGAGCAGTTCTTC. Translating gives CASSLQPNNEQFF.

V is TRBV5-1 and J is TRBJ2-3; 12 bases match TRBD2. The ends lost 3 bases at V and 4 bases at J; junction bases unmatched: 3. The CDR3 has 15 residues. Germline loops: CDR1 SGHRS, CDR2 YFSETQ. For the CDR3, the DNA is TGCGCCAGCAGCTCTAGCGGGGGGGCCTCAGATACGCAGTATTTT. As protein: CASSSSGGASDTQYF.

V usage is TRBV7-9 and J usage is TRBJ2-7, with 11 bases that match TRBD1. This CDR3 has 13 residues. The V and J ends lost 5 bases and 6 bases, in that order; junction bases with no gene match: 3. CDR1 and CDR2 from the germline V gene are SEHNR and FQNEAQ (reference sequence). Written as DNA, the CDR3 is TGTGCCAGCAGCCGGGGACAGGGGGGCGAGCAGTACTTC. The encoded protein is CASSRGQGGEQYF.

In this sample, this clone turned up once. This chain uses TRBV4-1 with TRBJ1-6; 7 bases agree with TRBD1. The CDR3 has 15 amino acids. J lost 6 bases, V lost 0 bases, and 2 bases had no gene match. CDR1 is MGHRA and CDR2 is YSYEKL in the germline V gene. Here the CDR3 DNA reads TGCGCCAGCAGCCAAGAGACAGGGCTTAATTCACCCCTCCACTTT. Protein sequence: CASSQETGLNSPLHF.

V gene TRBV29-1 combines with J gene TRBJ1-1; TRBD1 matches at 8 bases. Germline loops: CDR1 SQVTM, CDR2 ANQGSEA. The CDR3 has 12 amino acids. Trimming cost V 7 bases and J 7 bases; bases outside gene matches: 8. CDR3 sequence (DNA): TGCAGCGCCTCAGGGGGCTTGGGTGAAGCTTTCTTT. Amino acid sequence: CSASGGLGEAFF.

As for this clone: The same CDR3 is also encoded by other DNA sequences in this sample. The rearrangement uses TRBV12-5 and TRBJ1-1; tentatively, D is TRBD1 (6 bases). Germline assignment: CDR1 LGHNT and CDR2 FRNRAP. The CDR3 is made up of 13 amino acids. Deletions cut 6 bases from V and 7 bases from J, with 15 bases between. CDR3 residues: CASGYGVDSEAFF. The CDR3 DNA sequence: TGTGCTAGTGGCTACGGGGTGGACAGTGAAGCTTTCTTT. Full variable domain (remainder filled in from reference TRBV12-5 and TRBJ1-1): DARVTQTPRHKVTEMGQEVTMRCQPILGHNTVFWYRQTMMQGLELLAYFRNRAPLDDSGMPKDRFSAEMPDATLATLKIQPSEPRDSAVYFCASGYGVDSEAFFGQGTRLTVV.

The chain employs TRBV6-5 and TRBJ1-1, with D hard to call. Deletions cut 5 bases from V and 1 base from J, with 11 bases between. CDR1 and CDR2 (germline): MNHEY, SVGAGI. CDR3 size: 14 residues. CDR3 protein: CASSNKQENTEAFF. The CDR3 nucleotides read TGTGCCAGCAGTAACAAACAAGAGAACACTGAAGCTTTCTTT.

The rearrangement joins TRBV7-9 to TRBJ1-1; no reliable D call. Trimming stripped 8 bases from V and 1 base from J, with 11 bases between. Germline loops: CDR1 SEHNR, CDR2 FQNEAQ (reference sequence). This CDR3 contains 13 residues. CDR3 sequence reads: CASYRAQNTEAFF. The CDR3 bases are TGTGCCAGCTACCGGGCGCAGAACACTGAAGCTTTCTTT.

The chain joins TRBV6-5 to TRBJ1-1; D might be TRBD1 (6 bases). The CDR3 contains 15 residues. CDR1 is MNHEY, CDR2 SVGAGI, per germline. The V gene lost 4 bases and the J gene lost 1 base, with 13 bases spanning the gap. The chain's CDR3 is CASSLQGHQNTEAFF. CDR3 in DNA: TGTGCCAGCAGTTTACAGGGACACCAGAACACTGAAGCTTTCTTT.

In the case of this clone: The sample contains more than one DNA sequence encoding this CDR3. This chain uses TRBV7-9 with TRBJ2-3; D is ambiguous. V was cut by 1 base and J by 2 bases, with 7 bases left in between. This CDR3 spans 14 amino acids. The germline V gene has CDR1 SEHNR and CDR2 FQNEAQ (reference sequence). The CDR3, as DNA: TGTGCCAGCAGCTTAGATAGGGACACAGATACGCAGTATTTT. Encoded protein: CASSLDRDTDTQYF. The whole variable domain, remainder taken from reference TRBV7-9 and TRBJ2-3, is DTGVSQNPRHKITKRGQNVTFRCDPISEHNRLYWYRQTLGQGPEFLTYFQNEAQLEKSRLLSDRFSAERPKGSFSTLEIQRTEQGDSAMYLCASSLDRDTDTQYFGPGTRLTVL.